This entry lists 5 T cell receptor beta chains sequenced from one sample in a study of T cells in Graves' hyperthyroidism and ophthalmopathy. What was amplified from RNA transcripts were TCR beta CDR3 regions. First-round RT-PCR targeting the TCR CDR3 was performed with the HTBI primer set. TCRdb analysed the multiplex PCR reads with MiXCR anew, one entry per CDR3 protein. The profile shows approximately 690,000 distinct CDR3 sequences, about 14% of them singletons. Sequenced input: blood. Source of these receptors: a woman in her 50s with Graves' ophthalmopathy.

This clonotype was seen only a few times. The V call is TRBV4-3, the J call TRBJ2-1; D is uncertain. V lost 0 bases and J lost 6, with 12 bases in between. CDR1 and CDR2 (germline): LGHNA, YSLEER. The CDR3 extends over 15 amino acids. CDR3 protein: CASSQDMLSGNEQFF. The CDR3 bases are TGCGCCAGCAGCCAAGATATGTTGTCGGGCAATGAGCAGTTCTTC.

The table lists this clonotype with many counts. The chain couples TRBV6-1 to TRBJ1-2; D possibly corresponds to TRBD1 (6 bases). The CDR3 sequence is 14 residues long. V gave up 6 bases and J gave up 4 bases, with 15 bases separating them. Germline V gene lookup returns CDR1 MNHNS and CDR2 SASEGT. CDR3 sequence (DNA): TGTGCCAGCAGCCCTCCAGGGACAAGCTATGGCTACACCTTC. Encoded protein: CASSPPGTSYGYTF.

This clonotype was observed many times. The gene calls are TRBV12-3 or TRBV12-4 and TRBJ2-2, with D tentatively TRBD2 (5 bases). The CDR3 extends over 15 amino acids. V shed 8 bases and J shed 4 bases, with 17 bases lying between them. The CDR3 reads CASFRGVWSTGELFF. CDR3 bases: TGTGCCAGCTTCCGGGGTGTATGGAGCACCGGGGAGCTGTTTTTT.

In this sample, this clonotype turned up a few times. The gene calls are TRBV27 and TRBJ1-5; 12 bases fit TRBD1. The CDR3 is 14 residues long. Germline V lookup: CDR1 MNHEY, CDR2 SMNVEV (reference sequence). With 7 bases clipped from V and 6 bases from J, the junction kept 4 bases outside the gene matches. CDR3 amino acids: CASKGTGGRQPQHF. The CDR3 bases are TGTGCCAGCAAAGGGACAGGGGGCCGTCAGCCCCAGCATTTT.

There are many counts of this clonotype. This chain links TRBV6-5 with TRBJ2-7, with TRBD2 as a possible D gene (6 bases). The ends were cut back, 0 bases at V and 5 bases at J, with 17 bases in the middle. This CDR3 spans 16 amino acids. Germline values: CDR1 MNHEY, CDR2 SVGAGI. CDR3 DNA: TGTGCCAGCAGTTACTCGTACCCCCGGGGGACGAACGAGCAGTACTTC. The encoded protein is CASSYSYPRGTNEQYF.